Below are 25 T cell receptor beta chains sequenced from a single sample in a study of beta chain features in type 1 diabetes. Reverse transcription of all isolated RNA meant that expressed TCRB transcripts were sequenced. TCRdb's table, derived via immunoSEQ multiplex PCR, lists solely in-frame clones and lacks some. The sample has 900,000 or so clones; about a sixth are singletons. Sequenced: naive CD4+ T cells from blood. Source of these receptors: a woman under 30 in good health.

The table lists this clone with a few counts. This chain connects TRBV28 to TRBJ2-7, with 8 bases matching TRBD1. The germline V gene encodes CDR1 MDHEN and CDR2 SYDVKM. The length of the CDR3 is 14 residues. Trimming cost V 7 bases and J 5 bases; bases outside gene matches: 10. The chain's CDR3 is CASNPGGSSHEQYF. The CDR3 region has the DNA TGTGCCAGCAACCCAGGGGGCTCTTCCCACGAGCAGTACTTC.

This clone was picked up a small number of times. The CDR3 region is CASSSVSGRGTYEQYF. The CDR3 DNA reads as TGTGCCAGCAGCTCGGTGAGCGGGAGAGGGACCTACGAGCAGTACTTC. The V gene is TRBV7-2, the J gene TRBJ2-7; 8 bases are shared with TRBD2. The CDR3 covers 16 residues. J gave up 2 bases and V 4 bases, and 10 bases lay outside the gene matches. Germline values: CDR1 SGHTA, CDR2 FQGNSA.

The genes are TRBV6-6 and TRBJ2-5; 8 nucleotides match TRBD2. Germline V gene lookup returns CDR1 MNHNY and CDR2 SVGAGI (reference sequence). CDR3 length equals 15 residues. J lost 1 base, V lost 3 bases, and 4 bases had no gene match. DNA of the CDR3: TGTGCCAGCAGTTATTTTGCGGGAGGCCAAGAGACCCAGTACTTC. This translates into CASSYFAGGQETQYF.

A few counts support this clone. The chain recombines TRBV6-6 with TRBJ2-5; 9 nucleotides line up with TRBD2. V lost 6 bases, J lost 5 bases, and 7 bases stayed unmatched. The CDR3 length is 14 residues. CDR1 and CDR2 from the germline V gene are MNHNY and SVGAGI (reference sequence). CDR3 sequence reads: CASSQSGGRETQYF. Here the CDR3 DNA reads TGTGCCAGCAGCCAGAGCGGGGGGAGGGAGACCCAGTACTTC.

The chain carries TRBV4-3 and TRBJ1-1; TRBD1 might be the D (5 bases). The V end was cut by 4 bases, the J end by 4 bases, with 19 bases between. The CDR3 runs 16 residues. The germline CDR1 and CDR2 sequences are LGHNA and YSLEER. The CDR3 sequence is CASSPEPGELVTEAFF. The CDR3 nucleotides read TGCGCCAGCAGCCCAGAACCGGGGGAGTTGGTCACTGAAGCTTTCTTT.

There are a few counts of this clone. The chain combines TRBV5-1 with TRBJ2-1; the match to TRBD2 covers 12 bases. J lost 9 bases, V lost 0 bases, and 7 bases had no gene match. Germline lookup yields CDR1 SGHRS and CDR2 YFSETQ. The CDR3 has 16 residues. The DNA of the CDR3 is TGCGCCAGCAGCTTGGGGACTAGCGGGATGTTTAGTGAGCAGTTCTTC. Protein: CASSLGTSGMFSEQFF.

This clone came up a few times. This rearrangement joins TRBV2 to TRBJ2-5; D call uncertain. This CDR3 spans 14 amino acids. Germline CDR1 and CDR2: SNHLY and FYNNEI. Trimming removed 5 bases from V and 12 bases from J, with 22 bases in between. For the CDR3, the DNA is TGTGCCAGCAGTCTAAGTAACCCGAGGTTTAAAAAGTACTTC. This gives the protein CASSLSNPRFKKYF.

The CDR3 DNA sequence: TGCAGCGTTGAGAGTCTAGCGGGAGTTGGACTCTACAATGAGCAGTTCTTC. It codes for CSVESLAGVGLYNEQFF. The V call is TRBV29-1, the J call TRBJ2-1, with TRBD2 matching 10 bases. Germline CDR1 SQVTM, CDR2 ANQGSEA. This CDR3 comprises 17 residues. The J segment lost 3 bases and the V segment lost 3 bases, leaving 11 bases of the junction unmatched.

Comment on this clone: A clone one base away is much larger, so this may be a read error. Other DNA sequences in the sample encode the same CDR3. The genes are TRBV7-2 and TRBJ2-7; D possibly corresponds to TRBD1 (5 bases). CDR3 length: 12 residues. CDR1 and CDR2 from the germline V gene are SGHTA and FQGNSA. Trimming cost V 2 bases and J 4 bases, with 6 bases left between them. CDR3 DNA: TGTGCCAGCAGCTTACAGGGTTACGAGCAGTACTTC. This encodes CASSLQGYEQYF.

This chain joins TRBV5-6 and TRBJ2-3, with 10 bases lining up with TRBD2. The germline CDR1 and CDR2 sequences are SGHDT and YYEEEE. The CDR3 runs to 14 residues. V dropped 3 bases and J dropped 4; count of bases not matched to a gene: 2. The CDR3 is CASSSSGSADTQYF. The CDR3 DNA sequence: TGTGCCAGCAGCTCTAGCGGGAGCGCAGATACGCAGTATTTT.

This clone was counted a few times. The genes are TRBV7-9 and TRBJ2-3; 7 positions match TRBD1. V lost 5 bases and J lost 0; bases outside the gene matches: 5. The CDR3 runs 15 residues. Per germline, CDR1 SEHNR and CDR2 FQNEAQ (reference sequence). The CDR3 spells CASSLGQLSTDTQYF. CDR3 nucleotides: TGTGCCAGCAGCCTGGGACAGCTTAGCACAGATACGCAGTATTTT.

This clone was counted only a few times. The chain joins TRBV4-2 to TRBJ1-5; 9 bases match TRBD1. The CDR3 runs 17 residues. V gave up 0 bases and J gave up 7 bases; unmatched junction bases: 10. Germline CDR1 reads LGHNA; CDR2 reads YNFKEQ. Here the CDR3 DNA reads TGTGCCAGCAGCCAAGACGCTGGGACAGGGTGGAACCAGCCCCAGCATTTT. Its protein is CASSQDAGTGWNQPQHF.

The chain couples TRBV2 to TRBJ2-1; TRBD2 agrees at 11 bases. V was clipped by 6 bases and J by 6 bases; unmatched bases: 13. The CDR3 is 17 amino acids. CDR1 and CDR2 (germline): SNHLY, FYNNEI. This chain's CDR3 is CASRQFLLAGVLNEQFF. The CDR3 DNA reads TGTGCCAGCAGGCAGTTTCTACTAGCGGGAGTACTCAATGAGCAGTTCTTC.

This chain connects TRBV7-2 to TRBJ2-7; weak D call: TRBD2 (6 bases). The CDR3 is 19 amino acids. Germline assignment: CDR1 SGHTA and CDR2 FQGNSA. V was pared by 2 bases and J by 3 bases, with 26 bases between. CDR3 in amino acids: CASSLWGPGGPTLNYEQYF. The CDR3 coding sequence is TGTGCCAGCAGCTTATGGGGCCCAGGAGGGCCCACCCTAAACTACGAGCAGTACTTC.

The rearrangement joins TRBV6-5 to TRBJ2-7; no reliable D call. Germline V gene data show CDR1 as MNHEY and CDR2 as SVGAGI. The V end was cut by 4 bases, the J end by 2 bases, with 9 bases between. This CDR3 is built from 13 residues. The CDR3 is CASSSPTTYEQYF. The CDR3, as DNA: TGTGCCAGCAGTTCCCCGACGACCTACGAGCAGTACTTC.

This clone has more than one count but fewer than ten. This sequence joins TRBV7-9 and TRBJ2-3; no clear D. This CDR3 spans 15 amino acids. Looked up from germline, CDR1 is SEHNR and CDR2 is FQNEAQ (reference sequence). V lost 5 bases and J 0 bases, leaving 12 bases between the germline ends. CDR3 protein: CASSPRPGSTDTQYF. CDR3 in DNA: TGTGCCAGCAGCCCGAGGCCCGGGAGCACAGATACGCAGTATTTT.

The V gene is TRBV6-5, the J gene TRBJ2-3, with unresolved D. Germline V gene lookup returns CDR1 MNHEY and CDR2 SVGAGI. The V end lost 4 bases, the J end lost 3 bases, and 8 bases lay between the germline ends. CDR3 size: 13 residues. CDR3 sequence (DNA): TGTGCCAGCAGTTTAGTGGGAACAGATACGCAGTATTTT. It encodes CASSLVGTDTQYF.

This clone was detected only a few times. The genes are TRBV28 and TRBJ2-5; TRBD1 matches at 8 bases. Looked up from germline, CDR1 is MDHEN and CDR2 is SYDVKM. The CDR3 loop spans 14 amino acids. V lost 5 bases to trimming and J lost 4 bases; unmatched junction nucleotides: 6. CDR3 protein: CASSTTGVGETQYF. The CDR3 DNA reads as TGTGCCAGCAGTACGACAGGGGTAGGAGAGACCCAGTACTTC.

This clone occurred a few times. The chain links TRBV12-2 to TRBJ2-5; TRBD1 was called by the table and not checked on the DNA. TRBV12-2 is reported as a pseudogene. The CDR3 runs to 22 residues. CDR3 coding DNA: TGTGCAAGTCGCTTTTTTCTGTTCGATGCTCGCGCCGGGACAGGGTACCAAGAGACCCAGTACTTC. Its translation is CASRFFLFDARAGTGYQETQYF.

Comments on this clone: A junction boundary mismatches the germline segment, possibly from a read error. This rearrangement joins TRBV5-1 to TRBJ2-1; D is undetermined. This CDR3 has 14 amino acids. Germline V CDR1 and CDR2: SGHRS, YFSETQ. In nucleotides, the CDR3 is TGCGCAAGCAGCTTGGGTCTAGGCTACAATGAGCAGTTCTTC. This sequence encodes CASSLGLGYNEQFF.

This clone has more than one count but fewer than ten. The gene calls are TRBV10-3 and TRBJ1-2; D may be TRBD1 (6 bases). Trimming removed 3 bases from V and 5 bases from J, with 13 bases in between. The CDR3 is 14 residues long. Germline CDR1 reads ENHRY; CDR2 reads SYGVKD. CDR3 residues: CAISDSGEEYGYTF. CDR3 nucleotide sequence: TGTGCCATCAGTGACTCAGGGGAAGAGTATGGCTACACCTTC.

This clone was counted a few times. The chain combines TRBV4-3 with TRBJ2-1; D may be TRBD2 (5 bases). Trimming removed 4 bases from V and 2 bases from J, with 9 bases in between. The germline V gene has CDR1 LGHNA and CDR2 YSLEER. This CDR3 has 14 residues. DNA for the CDR3: TGCGCCAGCAGCCGGGGAGCGGCCTACAATGAGCAGTTCTTC. Encoded protein: CASSRGAAYNEQFF.

V and J are TRBV7-2 and TRBJ1-2; D not resolved. CDR1 and CDR2 (germline): SGHTA, FQGNSA. The CDR3 covers 14 residues. The V end was cut by 1 base, the J end by 2 bases, with 8 bases between. CDR3 amino acids: CASSLDQTNYGYTF. The CDR3 DNA reads TGTGCCAGCAGCTTAGATCAGACAAACTATGGCTACACCTTC.

This clone was seen a few times. The CDR3 sequence is CASGGPNTIYF. CDR3 in DNA: TGTGCCAGCGGGGGTCCAAACACCATATATTTT. The J gene is TRBJ1-3, the V gene TRBV6-6; possible D gene TRBD1, 5 bases. V gave up 8 bases and J gave up 6 bases, with 8 bases separating them. The length of the CDR3 is 11 residues. The germline V gene encodes CDR1 MNHNY and CDR2 SVGAGI (reference sequence).

V is TRBV19 and J is TRBJ2-7; D is unclear. The V gene's germline CDR1 is LNHDA and CDR2 SQIVND (reference sequence). V lost 6 bases and J lost 4, with 19 bases in between. CDR3 length: 15 amino acids. As DNA, the CDR3 is TGTGCCAGTAGGGTCCACAGAGACCCGTCTTACGAGCAGTACTTC. Amino acid sequence: CASRVHRDPSYEQYF.